This T cell receptor beta chain was found in a study of human T cells and chemical hapten exposure. Time point reported: patch test 2, 6 weeks after DPC sensitization. Stated treatment: therapeutic diphenylcyclopropenone sensitization with weekly scalp DPC. The V end was cut by 1 base, the J end by 5 bases, with 11 bases between. The CDR3 loop spans 15 amino acids. The V gene's germline CDR1 is LGHNA and CDR2 YSLEER. This clonotype was counted a few times. Each CDR3 protein gets one entry after TCRdb re-called the RACE reads with MiXCR. Counted here are some 350,000 distinct CDR3 sequences, just under 6.5% occurring once; the ten biggest clones make up more than 5.5%.

This TCR derives from a woman aged 18 to 35 with alopecia areata. Some clones in this sample may be carry-over from other donors' samples. The material sequenced was whole blood, taken in connection with sensitization to the hapten diphenylcyclopropenone (DPC). This rearrangement joins TRBV4-3 to TRBJ1-4; the D gene is possibly TRBD1 (6 bases). The CDR3 is CASSQGTVRNEKLFF. The DNA for the CDR3 is TGCGCCAGCAGCCAAGGGACAGTCAGGAATGAAAAACTGTTTTTT.